This T cell receptor beta chain is drawn from a study of breast tumors, draining lymph nodes, adjacent tissues. General observations from the study: Luminal-like breast cancer showed significantly higher tumor–nontumor repertoire similarity than basal-like. Compared with lymph nodes, tumors were less diverse; compared with nontumor tissue, more.

Breast cancer patients provided tissue from their axillary draining lymph nodes. Deletions cut 6 bases from V and 3 bases from J, with 17 bases between. Germline CDR1 and CDR2: MNHNY and SVGAGI (reference sequence). CDR3 size: 15 residues. Only a few counts were recorded for this clonotype. The target antigen is unknown. Via MiXCR, TCRdb re-called the multiplex PCR reads, giving one row per CDR3 protein. The sample has approximately 150,000 distinct CDR3 sequences; about 33% are singletons. Sequencing was done on a sample of axillary lymph node tissue. The chain carries TRBV6-6 and TRBJ1-1; unclear D gene. This receptor was taken from a female donor with breast cancer. Some clones in this sample may be carry-over from other donors' samples. CDR3 protein: CASSSLTAGDTEAFF. CDR3 DNA: TGTGCCAGCAGCTCTTTAACCGCCGGGGACACTGAAGCTTTCTTT.